This T cell receptor beta chain is drawn from a study of blood T cell repertoires in COVID-19. Only in-frame clones appear in the TCRdb table, and some are missing; sequencing was by immunoSEQ multiplex PCR. The sample holds over 200,000 clones, roughly 89% seen once. Cohort assignment relied on participant-reported clinical history. Looked up from germline, CDR1 is GTSNPN and CDR2 is SVGIG (reference sequence). There are 14 residues in the CDR3. V trimming: 1 base; J trimming: 6 bases; junction bases outside the gene matches: 4. This receptor was identified in a woman aged 25-40 years with acute COVID-19. The material sequenced was PBMCs or T cells enriched from blood (not recorded which). This chain connects TRBV30 to TRBJ2-3, with 10 bases fitting TRBD2. In DNA, the CDR3 is TGTGCCTGGAGTGACGGGACTAGCGCCGATACGCAGTATTTT. This translates into CAWSDGTSADTQYF.